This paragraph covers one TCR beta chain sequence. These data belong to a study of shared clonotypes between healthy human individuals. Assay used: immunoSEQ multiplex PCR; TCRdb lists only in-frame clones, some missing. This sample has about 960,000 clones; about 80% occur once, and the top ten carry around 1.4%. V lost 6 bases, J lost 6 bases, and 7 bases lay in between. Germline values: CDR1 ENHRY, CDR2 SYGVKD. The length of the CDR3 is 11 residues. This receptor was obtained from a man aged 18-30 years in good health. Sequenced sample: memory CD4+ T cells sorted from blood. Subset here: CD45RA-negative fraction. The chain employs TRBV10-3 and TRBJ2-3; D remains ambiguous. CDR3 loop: CAIRGKDTQYF. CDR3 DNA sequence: TGTGCCATCAGGGGTAAGGATACGCAGTATTTT.